Listed here are 23 T cell receptor beta chains from one sample, sequenced in a study of identifying expanded T cells in peripheral blood. Clones were sequenced by immunoSEQ multiplex PCR, and TCRdb holds only the in-frame ones, with some missing. The data hold about 85,000 clones, with roughly 91% observed a single time. Sequencing input: blood. The receptors were gathered from a person between 18 and 69 years old in good health.

The J gene is TRBJ1-6, the V gene TRBV19, with TRBD1 matching 8 bases. After removal of 4 bases from V and 10 bases from J, the junction contained 15 bases not matched to a gene. This CDR3 comprises 17 residues. Germline loops: CDR1 LNHDA, CDR2 SQIVND (reference sequence). The CDR3 is CASSKAPPGQGGSPLHF. CDR3 DNA sequence: TGTGCCAGTAGTAAGGCCCCCCCTGGACAGGGAGGATCACCCCTCCACTTT.

The chain has TRBV6-4 and TRBJ2-3, with 11 bases matching TRBD2. The J segment lost 4 bases and the V segment lost 4 bases, leaving 1 base of the junction unmatched. Germline assignment: CDR1 MRHNA and CDR2 SNTAGT. This CDR3 spans 14 amino acids. The CDR3: CASSASGGPDTQYF. The CDR3 DNA reads TGTGCCAGCAGTGCTAGCGGGGGGCCAGATACGCAGTATTTT.

The chain combines TRBV7-2 with TRBJ1-5; weak D call: TRBD1 (5 bases). Germline V gives CDR1 SGHTA, CDR2 FQGNSA. Trimming stripped 1 base from V and 7 bases from J, with 8 bases between. The CDR3 covers 13 residues. CDR3 amino acids: CASSLGDPQPQHF. In nucleotides, the CDR3 is TGTGCCAGCAGCTTAGGGGACCCCCAGCCCCAGCATTTT.

V usage is TRBV15 and J usage is TRBJ1-4; no definite D call. CDR1 LNHNV and CDR2 YYDKDF come from the germline V gene (reference sequence). Trimming cost V 2 bases and J 8 bases, with 18 bases left between them. This CDR3 has 16 amino acids. The CDR3 loop reads CATSRIRSAPGEKLFF. For the CDR3, the DNA is TGTGCCACCAGCAGAATCCGCAGCGCACCGGGGGAAAAACTGTTTTTT.

J is TRBJ1-1 and V is TRBV29-1; 8 bases fit TRBD1. In germline, CDR1 is SQVTM, CDR2 ANQGSEA. V shed 7 bases, J shed 3 bases, and the junction held 10 bases outside the gene matches. The CDR3 runs to 14 residues. This CDR3 is CSARGRGPDTEAFF. CDR3 sequence (DNA): TGCAGCGCTAGGGGCAGGGGGCCGGACACTGAAGCTTTCTTT.

This sequence joins TRBV7-2 and TRBJ1-6; D is ambiguous. Germline CDR1 reads SGHTA; CDR2 reads FQGNSA. The CDR3 loop spans 18 amino acids. V lost 1 base and J lost 8, with 21 bases in between. The CDR3 here is CASSLGLHTSRLDSPLHF. For the CDR3, the DNA is TGTGCCAGCAGCTTAGGTTTACACACTTCACGATTGGATTCACCCCTCCACTTT.

The rearrangement links TRBV4-3 to TRBJ2-1; 12 bases line up with TRBD2. There are 17 residues in the CDR3. With 6 bases clipped from V and 6 bases from J, the junction kept 12 bases outside the gene matches. Per the germline V gene, CDR1 is LGHNA and CDR2 is YSLEER. The CDR3 sequence: CASSLRTSGVVGNEQFF. In DNA form, the CDR3 reads TGCGCCAGCAGTCTACGGACTAGCGGGGTGGTAGGCAATGAGCAGTTCTTC.

The V and J genes are TRBV19 and TRBJ1-4, with D possibly TRBD1 on 6 matching bases. V was trimmed by 4 bases and J by 4 bases, leaving 13 bases between them. CDR3 size: 15 residues. Germline V gene lookup returns CDR1 LNHDA and CDR2 SQIVND (reference sequence). This CDR3 reads CASSSRTAHNEKLFF. CDR3 nucleotide sequence: TGTGCCAGTAGTAGCCGGACAGCCCATAATGAAAAACTGTTTTTT.

The rearrangement uses TRBV7-2 and TRBJ2-5; 8 nucleotides align to TRBD2. The germline CDR1 and CDR2 sequences are SGHTA and FQGNSA. The J segment lost 1 base and the V segment lost 1 base, leaving 5 bases of the junction unmatched. The CDR3 loop spans 16 amino acids. As DNA, the CDR3 is TGTGCCAGCAGCTTAGGCGTAGCGGGGATCCAAGAGACCCAGTACTTC. Its translation is CASSLGVAGIQETQYF.

This sequence joins TRBV28 and TRBJ1-6; 8 bases map to TRBD1. This CDR3 is 14 amino acids long. Germline V gene lookup returns CDR1 MDHEN and CDR2 SYDVKM. V gave up 3 bases and J gave up 14 bases; unmatched junction bases: 9. Written as DNA, the CDR3 is TGTGCCAGCAGTTTGGGACAGGTCACCCTAACCCTCCACTTT. Translating gives CASSLGQVTLTLHF.

This rearrangement joins TRBV6-1 to TRBJ2-7; D tentatively reads TRBD1 or TRBD2 (5 bases each). Trimming shortened V by 8 bases and J by 7 bases, and 18 bases separated the two germline ends. This CDR3 has 13 amino acids. Germline CDR1 is MNHNS and CDR2 is SASEGT. CDR3 amino acids: CASSVSGAGEQYF. In nucleotides, the CDR3 is TGTGCCAGCTCAGTCAGCGGCGCAGGGGAGCAGTACTTC.

The rearrangement joins TRBV28 to TRBJ1-2; 8 bases map to TRBD1. Per the germline V gene, CDR1 is MDHEN and CDR2 is SYDVKM. V dropped 4 bases and J dropped 4; count of bases not matched to a gene: 5. The CDR3 is made up of 14 amino acids. In DNA form, the CDR3 reads TGTGCCAGCAGTTCGACAGGGGAGACCTATGGCTACACCTTC. Protein product: CASSSTGETYGYTF.

The chain recombines TRBV28 with TRBJ1-3; 7 nucleotides match TRBD1. Unmatched junction bases numbered 8, after V lost 6 bases and J lost 0 bases. The CDR3 has 16 residues. Germline V gene sequence: CDR1 MDHEN, CDR2 SYDVKM. The CDR3 loop is CASRTQGIASGNTIYF. DNA of the CDR3: TGTGCCAGCAGGACACAGGGGATAGCCTCTGGAAACACCATATATTTT.

This chain joins TRBV7-9 and TRBJ2-3; D perhaps matches TRBD1 (5 bases). CDR3 length: 15 amino acids. In germline, CDR1 is SEHNR, CDR2 FQNEAQ (reference sequence). Trimming left V 6 bases short and J 2 bases short, with 15 bases between. CDR3 sequence reads: CASSDPRVYTDTQYF. The CDR3 nucleotides are TGTGCCAGCAGTGACCCCAGGGTTTACACAGATACGCAGTATTTT.

The CDR3 is CASSFVVTAQGDPEAFF. The CDR3 coding sequence is TGTGCCAGCAGCTTCGTTGTAACCGCACAGGGTGACCCTGAAGCTTTCTTT. The chain couples TRBV5-5 to TRBJ1-1, with D perhaps TRBD1 (6 bases). Germline V lookup: CDR1 SGHKS, CDR2 YYEKEE (reference sequence). The CDR3 spans 17 residues. Trimming removed 2 bases from V and 6 bases from J, with 23 bases in between.

This clone was seen once. V and J are TRBV5-8 and TRBJ2-7; 8 bases fit TRBD2. The CDR3 spans 15 residues. The germline V gene has CDR1 SGHTS and CDR2 YDEGEE. After removal of 2 bases from V and 3 bases from J, the junction contained 7 bases not matched to a gene. CDR3 amino acids: CASSFFGGAGYEQYF. CDR3 coding DNA: TGTGCCAGCAGCTTTTTCGGGGGGGCAGGCTACGAGCAGTACTTC.

The chain is built from TRBV20-1 and TRBJ2-7; D is ambiguous. V was trimmed by 6 bases and J by 6 bases, leaving 12 bases between them. The germline V gene has CDR1 DFQATT and CDR2 SNEGSKA (reference sequence). CDR3 size: 11 residues. CDR3 in amino acids: CSAHNSGEQYF. The CDR3 coding sequence is TGCAGTGCCCACAATTCTGGCGAGCAGTACTTC.

The J gene is TRBJ2-1, the V gene TRBV9; D remains unclear. V was shortened by 0 bases and J by 8 bases, with 15 bases between the two germline ends. CDR3 size: 15 residues. Germline CDR1 is SGDLS and CDR2 is YYNGEE. The CDR3 loop is CASSVEANLWDEQFF. The CDR3 coding sequence is TGTGCCAGCAGCGTAGAGGCTAACTTATGGGATGAGCAGTTCTTC.

This clone was seen once. The chain recombines TRBV7-6 with TRBJ2-1; perhaps D is TRBD1 or TRBD2 (6 bases each). This CDR3 is 18 amino acids long. Trimming removed 1 base at V and 4 bases at J, with 20 bases between. Germline V gene sequence: CDR1 SGHVS, CDR2 FNYEAQ. This CDR3 is CASSLGGWRGYRYNEQFF. The CDR3 DNA is TGTGCCAGCAGCTTAGGAGGGTGGAGGGGGTACCGTTACAATGAGCAGTTCTTC.

The V gene is TRBV9, the J gene TRBJ2-3; perhaps TRBD2 as D (6 bases). Between the trimmed V and J ends, which lost 4 bases and 4 bases, there was a span of 16 bases. The V gene's germline CDR1 is SGDLS and CDR2 YYNGEE. This CDR3 spans 15 amino acids. For the CDR3, the DNA is TGTGCCAGCAGCCTGGAGGGAGGCAGCCCAGATACGCAGTATTTT. Residues: CASSLEGGSPDTQYF.

The rearrangement joins TRBV6-1 to TRBJ1-5; D ambiguous. CDR1 is MNHNS, CDR2 SASEGT, per germline. Trimming pared 0 bases from V and 3 bases from J, leaving 6 bases between. This CDR3 spans 14 amino acids. Written as DNA, the CDR3 is TGTGCCAGCAGTGAAGCGAACATCAATCAGCCCCAGCATTTT. The encoded protein is CASSEANINQPQHF.

This chain connects TRBV28 to TRBJ2-7, with D perhaps assigned TRBD1 or TRBD2 (7 bases each). The V gene's germline CDR1 is MDHEN and CDR2 SYDVKM. The CDR3 is made up of 15 amino acids. V lost 5 bases and J lost 2, with 16 bases in between. The chain's CDR3 is CASSGAGGGPYEQYF. CDR3 nucleotide sequence: TGTGCCAGCAGTGGGGCAGGGGGGGGACCCTACGAGCAGTACTTC.

The rearrangement uses TRBV7-2 and TRBJ2-4; 10 positions agree with TRBD1. The trim removed 5 bases at V and 9 bases at J, leaving 7 bases unmatched. Germline CDR1 and CDR2: SGHTA and FQGNSA. The CDR3 extends over 14 amino acids. The CDR3 bases are TGTGCCAGCAGCAAGACAGGGGGCGCGAGCATTCAGTACTTC. Translation gives CASSKTGGASIQYF.